Each of the 14 T cell receptor beta chains below was sequenced from the same sample in a study of blood T cells in healthy people across ages. The use of a sample-barcoded 5' primer and a J-beta primer mix characterized a second PCR of roughly 7 to 11 cycles. TCRdb re-derived calls from the 5' RACE reads in MiXCR, one entry per CDR3 protein. The table shows roughly 720,000 distinct CDR3 sequences, with about 55% occurring only once. The sequencing input was blood. These receptors originate from a man older than 75 in good health.

The table lists this clonotype with a few counts. The V gene is TRBV29-1, the J gene TRBJ2-7; 7 nucleotides align to TRBD1. The V segment lost 5 bases and the J segment 0 bases; nucleotides outside the gene matches: 16. The CDR3 sequence is 17 residues long. CDR1 SQVTM and CDR2 ANQGSEA come from the germline V gene. For the CDR3, the DNA is TGCAGCGTTCAGGAGCCCTGGACAGGCGTGAGCTCCTACGAGCAGTACTTC. Residues: CSVQEPWTGVSSYEQYF.

A few counts support this clonotype. The chain couples TRBV29-1 to TRBJ2-3; 9 nucleotides match TRBD2. Per germline, CDR1 SQVTM and CDR2 ANQGSEA. Unmatched junction bases numbered 4, after V lost 8 bases and J lost 4 bases. The CDR3 contains 12 residues. CDR3 amino acids: CSSAGGADTQYF. The CDR3 DNA reads TGCAGCTCTGCGGGAGGGGCAGATACGCAGTATTTT.

The V and J genes are TRBV20-1 and TRBJ2-3, with D possibly TRBD1 on 6 matching bases. Per the germline V gene, CDR1 is DFQATT and CDR2 is SNEGSKA (reference sequence). Between the trimmed V and J ends, which lost 6 bases and 14 bases, there was a span of 27 bases. This CDR3 is 14 amino acids long. CDR3 nucleotide sequence: TGCAGTGCGACACCGGGACAACCCCACAGATACGCGTATTTT. This gives the protein CSATPGQPHRYAYF.

This clonotype appeared a few times. The rearrangement links TRBV6-5 to TRBJ2-5; a weak D match, TRBD1 (6 bases). The J call may be incorrect, as the DNA end agrees better with TRBJ2-7. The CDR3 extends over 15 amino acids. Germline V gives CDR1 MNHEY, CDR2 SVGAGI. This chain's CDR3 is CASSYTLQGPYEQYF. DNA of the CDR3: TGTGCCAGCAGTTACACCCTACAGGGACCCTACGAGCAGTACTTC.

This chain connects TRBV2 to TRBJ1-1; D remains unclear. The CDR3 length is 14 residues. The V gene's germline CDR1 is SNHLY and CDR2 FYNNEI. Trimming removed 6 bases from V and 4 bases from J, with 15 bases in between. The CDR3 DNA reads as TGTGCCAGCAGGTTAGCGGGAGCGGTCACTGAAGCTTTCTTT. Protein: CASRLAGAVTEAFF.

The V gene is TRBV10-3, the J gene TRBJ2-7; TRBD2 agrees at 8 bases. Looked up from germline, CDR1 is ENHRY and CDR2 is SYGVKD. Losses at the gene ends were 6 bases for V and 5 bases for J; bases not matched to a gene: 9. The length of the CDR3 is 14 residues. The CDR3 protein is CAIRPGLVIDEQYF. The CDR3 region has the DNA TGTGCCATCAGGCCGGGACTAGTAATCGACGAGCAGTACTTC.

This clonotype turned up a few times. CDR3 amino acids: CASSLLHPLGAKNIQYF. CDR3 bases: TGTGCCAGCAGTTTACTACACCCCCTAGGAGCCAAAAACATTCAGTACTTC. V is TRBV27 and J is TRBJ2-4; the D is unclear. Germline assignment: CDR1 MNHEY and CDR2 SMNVEV (reference sequence). The V end was cut by 2 bases, the J end by 0 bases, with 14 bases between. The CDR3 length is 17 residues.

The rearrangement uses TRBV7-9 and TRBJ2-5; 13 nucleotides align to TRBD2. Matching the DNA end better, TRBJ2-7 makes the J call doubtful. The CDR3 is 18 amino acids. Per the germline V gene, CDR1 is SEHNR and CDR2 is FQNEAQ (reference sequence). The CDR3 DNA reads TGTGCCAGCAGCTTAAGGACTAGCGGGAGTTTGACGCTCTACGAGCAGTACTTC. Translating gives CASSLRTSGSLTLYEQYF.

This chain joins TRBV2 and TRBJ1-2; D may be TRBD1 (5 bases). V shed 6 bases and J shed 8 bases, with 22 bases lying between them. The CDR3 length is 15 residues. Germline CDR1 and CDR2: SNHLY and FYNNEI. CDR3 nucleotide sequence: TGTGCCAGCAGGGACATACGGTCCCTCATTTACGGCTACACCTTC. The encoded protein is CASRDIRSLIYGYTF.

The V and J genes are TRBV25-1 and TRBJ1-2; no clear D. Germline CDR1 reads MGHDK; CDR2 reads SYGVNS. This CDR3 spans 11 amino acids. V gave up 8 bases and J gave up 4 bases, with 8 bases separating them. The CDR3 bases are TGTGCCAGCTTAAGCCCCTATGGCTACACCTTC. Translating it yields CASLSPYGYTF.

The chain links TRBV5-5 to TRBJ2-2; the D is unclear. Trimming pared 4 bases from V and 9 bases from J, leaving 10 bases between. Germline V gives CDR1 SGHKS, CDR2 YYEKEE (reference sequence). The CDR3 totals 12 residues. CDR3 sequence reads: CASSPELRELFF. CDR3 coding DNA: TGTGCCAGCAGCCCAGAATTGAGGGAGCTGTTTTTT.

This clonotype has more than one count but fewer than ten. The chain employs TRBV4-1 and TRBJ2-1; maybe TRBD2 (5 bases). The CDR3 totals 17 residues. With 0 bases removed from V and 9 bases from J, the gap between germline ends came to 21 bases. Germline lookup yields CDR1 MGHRA and CDR2 YSYEKL. DNA of the CDR3: TGCGCCAGCAGCCAAGATCACGATAGCGTGGGGTTAGGTGAGCAGTTCTTC. This gives the protein CASSQDHDSVGLGEQFF.

As regards this clonotype: A read error may account for a junction end that differs from germline. This rearrangement joins TRBV7-2 to TRBJ2-1; 12 bases map to TRBD2. Germline lookup yields CDR1 SGHTA and CDR2 FQGNSA. The CDR3 runs to 14 residues. The CDR3 sequence: CASGLGTSGRQQFF. DNA for the CDR3: TGTGCCAGCGGCTTAGGGACTAGCGGGCGCCAACAGTTCTTC.

The V gene is TRBV7-9, the J gene TRBJ1-1; unclear D gene. V was trimmed by 2 bases and J by 1 base, leaving 8 bases between them. Germline V gene sequence: CDR1 SEHNR, CDR2 FQNEAQ (reference sequence). CDR3 length equals 14 residues. The DNA of the CDR3 is TGTGCCAGCAGCTTAATGGTCGGGAACACTGAAGCTTTCTTT. Encoded protein: CASSLMVGNTEAFF.